This TCR beta chain is drawn from a study of blood T cell repertoires in COVID-19. CDR3 length equals 17 residues. V lost 4 bases and J lost 2; bases outside the gene matches: 13. CDR1 ENHRY and CDR2 SYGVKD come from the germline V gene. Sequencing used immunoSEQ multiplex PCR; TCRdb keeps in-frame clones, though not all of them. The sample has roughly 81,000 clones; approximately 90% are singletons. Sequenced: peripheral blood. This clonotype was obtained from an older man with active or convalescent COVID-19. The V call is TRBV10-3, the J call TRBJ2-7, with 8 bases that match TRBD1. Here the CDR3 DNA reads TGTGCCATCAGTGTCAAGACCCCGGGACAGGATACCTACGAGCAGTACTTC. Translating it yields CAISVKTPGQDTYEQYF.